The sequence of this T cell receptor beta chain was determined in a study of T cell changes during pregnancy in multiple sclerosis. Libraries were prepared by immunoSEQ multiplex PCR; TCRdb keeps only in-frame clonotypes and omits some of them. The top ten clones hold about 1.5% of a sample with tens of thousands of clones, under 95% of them seen once. Only a few counts were recorded for this clone. Sequencing used peripheral blood, obtained after pregnancy. This receptor was taken from a female donor with multiple sclerosis, enrolled in a pregnancy study.

CDR3 nucleotides: TGTGCCAGCAGTAGGACAGCGAGCTCTGGAAACACCATATATTTT. Amino acid sequence: CASSRTASSGNTIYF. This chain joins TRBV2 and TRBJ1-3, with D perhaps matching TRBD1 (6 bases). V lost 5 bases, J lost 0 bases, and 11 bases lay in between. This CDR3 is 15 amino acids long. Germline CDR1 SNHLY, CDR2 FYNNEI.